The clone carrying this T cell receptor gamma chain is labeled medium-sized. The germline V gene encodes CDR1 GITISATS and CDR2 ISYDGTV (reference sequence). CDR3 size: 22 residues. Trimming at V came to 0 bases and at J to 4 bases, leaving 18 bases not matched to a gene. TCRdb fed the RT-PCR reads to CATT. This table holds about 1,800 gamma-chain clones, approximately 2% found once. The source of the sample is a study of gamma-delta T cells after stem cell transplantation. This rearrangement joins TRGV9 to TRGJP. The sequence was collected from a human donor. It is not recorded whose cells these are; they may come from a transplant donor. The sequencing sample was made of gamma-delta T cells. The CDR3 loop reads CALWEVHQGSRSQELGKKIKVF. The DNA of the CDR3 is TGTGCCTTGTGGGAGGTGCATCAGGGATCAAGGTCTCAAGAGTTGGGCAAAAAAATCAAGGTATTT.